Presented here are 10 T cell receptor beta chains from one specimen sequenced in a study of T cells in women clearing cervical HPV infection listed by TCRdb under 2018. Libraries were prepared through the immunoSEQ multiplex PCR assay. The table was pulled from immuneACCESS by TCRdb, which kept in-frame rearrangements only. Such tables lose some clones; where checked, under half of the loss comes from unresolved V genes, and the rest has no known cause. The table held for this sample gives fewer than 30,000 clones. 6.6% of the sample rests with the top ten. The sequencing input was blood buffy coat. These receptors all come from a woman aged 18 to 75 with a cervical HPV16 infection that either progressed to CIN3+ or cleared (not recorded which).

CDR3: CSAYRVGTDTQYF. CDR3 bases read: TGCAGTGCTTACAGGGTGGGCACAGATACG. The genes are TRBV20-1 and TRBJ2-3; tentatively, D is TRBD1 (6 bases). The CDR3 end lies 3 residues beyond the end of the read and is filled in from the germline J gene. The V gene lost 5 bases and the J gene lost 1 base, with 10 bases spanning the gap. Germline CDR1 reads DFQATT; CDR2 reads SNEGSKA (reference sequence). CDR3 size: 13 residues.

CDR3 sequence: CASSRSSGANVLTF. The covered CDR3 bases are TGTGCCAGCAGCCGTAGCTCTGGGGCCAACGTC. The rearrangement joins TRBV5-6 to TRBJ2-6; unclear D gene. The read ends 3 residues before the CDR3 terminus; that terminus is restored from the germline J gene. The CDR3 is 14 residues long. The V gene's germline CDR1 is SGHDT and CDR2 YYEEEE. Trimming cost V 4 bases and J 0 bases, with 5 bases left between them.

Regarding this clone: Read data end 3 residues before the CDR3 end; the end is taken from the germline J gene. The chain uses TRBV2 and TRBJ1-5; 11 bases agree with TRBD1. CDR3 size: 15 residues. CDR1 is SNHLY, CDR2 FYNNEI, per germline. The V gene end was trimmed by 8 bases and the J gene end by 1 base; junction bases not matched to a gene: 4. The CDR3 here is CASGDRGGSNQPQHF. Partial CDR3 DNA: TGTGCCAGCGGGGACAGGGGGGGAAGCAATCAGCCC.

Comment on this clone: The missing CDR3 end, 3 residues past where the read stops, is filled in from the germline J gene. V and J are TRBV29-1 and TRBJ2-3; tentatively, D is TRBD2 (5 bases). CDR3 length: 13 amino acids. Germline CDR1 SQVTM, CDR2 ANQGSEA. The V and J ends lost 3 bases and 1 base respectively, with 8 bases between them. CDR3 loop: CSVDTGGTDTQYF. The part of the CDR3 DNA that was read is TGCAGCGTTGACACCGGGGGCACAGATACG.

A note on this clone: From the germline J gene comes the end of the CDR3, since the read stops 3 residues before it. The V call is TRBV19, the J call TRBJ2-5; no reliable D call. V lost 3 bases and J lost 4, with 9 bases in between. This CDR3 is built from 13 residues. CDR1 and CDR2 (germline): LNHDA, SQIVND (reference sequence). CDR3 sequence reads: CASSILGLETQYF. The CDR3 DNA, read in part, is TGTGCCAGTAGTATTTTAGGGCTAGAGACC.

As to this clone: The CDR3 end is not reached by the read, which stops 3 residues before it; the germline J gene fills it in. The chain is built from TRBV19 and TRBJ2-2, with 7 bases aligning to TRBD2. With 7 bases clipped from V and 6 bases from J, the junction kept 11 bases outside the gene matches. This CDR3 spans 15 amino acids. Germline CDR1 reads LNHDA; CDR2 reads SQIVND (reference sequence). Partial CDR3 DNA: TGTGCCAGTACCCTGTACGGGACTACCGCCGGGGAG. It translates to CASTLYGTTAGE. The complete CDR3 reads CASTLYGTTAGELFF.

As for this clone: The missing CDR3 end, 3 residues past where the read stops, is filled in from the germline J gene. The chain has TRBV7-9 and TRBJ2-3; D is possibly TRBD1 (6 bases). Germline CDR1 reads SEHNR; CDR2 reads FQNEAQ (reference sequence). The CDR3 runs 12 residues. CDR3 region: CASSQKGETQYF. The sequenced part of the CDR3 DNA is TGTGCCAGCAGCCAAAAGGGGGAGACG.

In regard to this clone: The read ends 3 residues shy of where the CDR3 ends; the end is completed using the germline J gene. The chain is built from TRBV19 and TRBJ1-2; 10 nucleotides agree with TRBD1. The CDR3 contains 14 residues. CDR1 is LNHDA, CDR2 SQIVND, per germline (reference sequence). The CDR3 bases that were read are TGTGCCAGTAGTATGGCGACAGGGGGCAATGAC. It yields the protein CASSMATGGND. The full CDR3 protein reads CASSMATGGNDYTF.

CDR3 region: CASSPRTGGGNIQYF. The DNA read from the CDR3 is TGCGCCAGCAGTCCCCGGACAGGGGGCGGAAACATT. The V gene is TRBV23-1, the J gene TRBJ2-4, with 11 bases lining up with TRBD1. From the germline J gene comes the end of the CDR3, since the read stops 3 residues before it. TRBV23-1 counts as an open reading frame of uncertain function. The CDR3 spans 15 residues. The V segment lost 4 bases and the J segment 6 bases; nucleotides outside the gene matches: 5.

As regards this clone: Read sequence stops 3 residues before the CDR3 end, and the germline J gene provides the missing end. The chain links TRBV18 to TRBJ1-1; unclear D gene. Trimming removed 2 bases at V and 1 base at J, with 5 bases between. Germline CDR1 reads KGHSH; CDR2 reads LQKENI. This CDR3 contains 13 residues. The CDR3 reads CASSPIRNTEAFF. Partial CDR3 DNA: TGTGCCAGCTCACCAATCCGGAACACTGAA.